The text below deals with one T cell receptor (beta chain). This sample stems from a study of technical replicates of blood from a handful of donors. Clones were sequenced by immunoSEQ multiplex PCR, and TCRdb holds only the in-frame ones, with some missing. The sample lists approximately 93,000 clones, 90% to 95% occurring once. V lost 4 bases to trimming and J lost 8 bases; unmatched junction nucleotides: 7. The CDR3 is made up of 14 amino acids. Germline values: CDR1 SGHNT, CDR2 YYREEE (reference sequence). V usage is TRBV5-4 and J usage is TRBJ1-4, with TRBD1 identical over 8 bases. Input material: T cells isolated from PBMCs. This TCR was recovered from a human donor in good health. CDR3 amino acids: CASSQTGADEKLFF. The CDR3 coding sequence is TGTGCCAGCAGCCAGACAGGGGCGGACGAAAAACTGTTTTTT.